This passage covers 25 T cell receptor beta chains from one sample sequenced in a study of CD8 T cells in ankylosing spondylitis listed by TCRdb under 2017. The protocol used for the library was 5' RACE. TCRdb names Illumina HiSeq 2500 as the instrument used. TCRdb reprocessing: public reads trimmed at Q25 with fastp, clones called with MiXCR, in-frame beta chains kept. Every CDR3 protein is listed once, alongside the most common genes and DNA of its rows. Present in this sample are approximately 260,000 distinct CDR3 sequences, 15% to 20% of which were seen just once. Together, the top ten hold around 32% of the sample. The sample comprised blood, either unsorted or a sorted T cell fraction (not recorded which). The receptors shown here come from a male donor with ankylosing spondylitis or in good health (not recorded which).

The chain recombines TRBV5-6 with TRBJ2-1; no firm D call. The CDR3 consists of 14 residues. From germline, CDR1 is SGHDT and CDR2 YYEEEE. V was shortened by 1 base and J by 5 bases, with 10 bases between the two germline ends. The CDR3 sequence: CASSLIGDHNEQFF. Here the CDR3 DNA reads TGTGCCAGCAGCTTGATTGGCGATCACAATGAGCAGTTCTTC.

This chain joins TRBV20-1 and TRBJ2-5, with TRBD1 identical over 7 bases. Trimming took 3 bases from V and 5 from J; bases not matched to a gene: 15. This CDR3 is 16 amino acids long. Germline values: CDR1 DFQATT, CDR2 SNEGSKA (reference sequence). The CDR3: CSARDWDSDYSETQYF. The CDR3 DNA reads as TGCAGTGCTAGGGACTGGGACAGCGACTATAGTGAGACCCAGTACTTC.

At least ten counts were recorded for this clonotype. The chain has TRBV7-8 and TRBJ2-1; tentatively, D is TRBD2 (6 bases). From germline, CDR1 is SGHVS and CDR2 FQNEAQ. The CDR3 runs to 16 residues. V dropped 1 base and J dropped 4 bases, with 14 bases sitting between them. CDR3 DNA: TGTGCCAGCAGCTTAGTTGCGGGAACCATATACAATGAGCAGTTCTTC. Protein: CASSLVAGTIYNEQFF.

There are many counts of this clonotype. The chain carries TRBV4-1 and TRBJ2-3, with 9 bases fitting TRBD2. The CDR3 loop spans 16 amino acids. The germline V gene has CDR1 MGHRA and CDR2 YSYEKL. V was pared by 0 bases and J by 2 bases, with 3 bases of the junction left unmatched. The CDR3 DNA sequence: TGCGCCAGCAGCCAAGAGACTAGCGGCTTCACAGATACGCAGTATTTT. The encoded protein is CASSQETSGFTDTQYF.

This clonotype was detected once. The chain recombines TRBV4-1 with TRBJ1-1, with D unclear. The germline V and J ends were trimmed by 3 bases and 1 base, with 9 bases remaining between them. Germline CDR1 and CDR2: MGHRA and YSYEKL. The CDR3 consists of 14 residues. This CDR3 reads CASSHPQQNTEAFF. CDR3 nucleotide sequence: TGCGCCAGCAGCCATCCTCAGCAGAACACTGAAGCTTTCTTT.

V is TRBV11-2 and J is TRBJ2-1, with 13 bases identical to TRBD2. V dropped 5 bases and J dropped 6; count of bases not matched to a gene: 13. CDR1 and CDR2 (germline): SGHAT, FQNNGV. The CDR3 sequence is 18 residues long. CDR3 coding DNA: TGTGCCAGCAGCCACCCTACTACCAGACTAGCGGGAGGCAATGAGCAGTTCTTC. Protein: CASSHPTTRLAGGNEQFF.

This chain connects TRBV20-1 to TRBJ1-2; 7 nucleotides agree with TRBD1. CDR1 and CDR2 from the germline V gene are DFQATT and SNEGSKA (reference sequence). Losses at the gene ends were 5 bases for V and 2 bases for J; bases not matched to a gene: 8. This CDR3 is 14 amino acids long. The CDR3 reads CSAPTQGRNYGYTF. In DNA form, the CDR3 reads TGCAGTGCTCCGACACAGGGGCGGAACTATGGCTACACCTTC.

This clonotype has only a few counts. V is TRBV10-1 and J is TRBJ1-1; the match to TRBD1 covers 7 bases. This CDR3 has 15 amino acids. V was pared by 4 bases and J by 1 base, with 6 bases of the junction left unmatched. Germline V lookup: CDR1 WNHNN, CDR2 SYGVQD (reference sequence). In DNA form, the CDR3 reads TGCGCCAGCAGTGTTGACAGGGCCGGGAACACTGAAGCTTTCTTT. It yields the protein CASSVDRAGNTEAFF.

This sequence joins TRBV7-2 and TRBJ2-5; D may be TRBD1 (5 bases). The CDR3 runs to 14 residues. Trimming shortened V by 5 bases and J by 5 bases, and 15 bases separated the two germline ends. CDR1 and CDR2 from the germline V gene are SGHTA and FQGNSA. The CDR3 nucleotides are TGTGCCAGCAGCCTCGGCCAGGGTTGGGAGACCCAGTACTTC. Encoded protein: CASSLGQGWETQYF.

The V and J genes are TRBV27 and TRBJ2-2, with D maybe TRBD2 (5 bases). The V end was cut by 1 base, the J end by 2 bases, with 8 bases between. This CDR3 has 15 amino acids. Germline values: CDR1 MNHEY, CDR2 SMNVEV (reference sequence). The CDR3 DNA follows: TGTGCCAGCAGTTTATGGGGAGAAAACACCGGGGAGCTGTTTTTT. Its protein product is CASSLWGENTGELFF.

In this sample, this clonotype turned up once. The rearrangement links TRBV19 to TRBJ2-1; 10 bases line up with TRBD2. Germline CDR1 is LNHDA and CDR2 is SQIVND (reference sequence). The CDR3 covers 14 residues. Germline trimming cut 6 bases from V and 9 bases from J; bases unmatched to any gene: 8. The CDR3 region has the DNA TGTGCCAGTAGCGCTAGCGGGAGATACGGTGAGCAGTTCTTC. Translating it yields CASSASGRYGEQFF.

This clonotype appeared many times. The gene calls are TRBV12-3 or TRBV12-4 and TRBJ2-2, with 11 bases identical to TRBD2. V shed 5 bases and J 4 bases; nucleotides not matched to a gene: 6. The CDR3 contains 16 residues. The CDR3 sequence: CASSPGLADRTGELFF. Here the CDR3 DNA reads TGTGCCAGCAGTCCGGGACTAGCGGACCGCACCGGGGAGCTGTTTTTT.

This clonotype was counted between two and nine times. The chain has TRBV6-5 and TRBJ2-7; D is unclear. This CDR3 is 13 amino acids long. Deletions cut 3 bases from V and 2 bases from J, with 8 bases between. Germline lookup yields CDR1 MNHEY and CDR2 SVGAGI. CDR3 nucleotides: TGTGCCAGCAGTTATATGGGGACCTACGAGCAGTACTTC. Translating it yields CASSYMGTYEQYF.

The chain carries TRBV6-2 or TRBV6-3 and TRBJ2-2, with D perhaps given as TRBD1 or TRBD2 (5 bases each). The CDR3 covers 16 residues. Germline V gene data show CDR1 as MNHEY and CDR2 as SVGEGT. The V gene lost 5 bases and the J gene lost 9 bases, with 22 bases spanning the gap. This chain's CDR3 is CASSKDTGTVVRELFF. For the CDR3, the DNA is TGTGCCAGCAGTAAAGATACCGGGACGGTGGTAAGGGAGCTGTTTTTT.

The chain carries TRBV27 and TRBJ2-7; 8 nucleotides line up with TRBD1. This CDR3 is 14 amino acids long. Germline CDR1 is MNHEY and CDR2 is SMNVEV (reference sequence). V gave up 7 bases and J gave up 5 bases; unmatched junction bases: 10. The CDR3 DNA sequence: TGTGCCAGCAAAGAGGGACAGGTTGAACACGAGCAGTACTTC. It yields the protein CASKEGQVEHEQYF.

The chain couples TRBV7-9 to TRBJ2-7; the D gene is possibly TRBD2 (7 bases). The CDR3 has 13 residues. Germline CDR1 and CDR2: SEHNR and FQNEAQ (reference sequence). Trimming removed 4 bases from V and 5 bases from J, with 12 bases in between. The chain's CDR3 is CASSSRGGNEQYF. CDR3 nucleotide sequence: TGTGCCAGCAGCTCGCGCGGGGGCAACGAGCAGTACTTC.

This clonotype was seen a handful of times. At one end the junction does not follow the germline gene, possibly because of a read error. This chain links TRBV5-1 with TRBJ2-5; maybe TRBD1 (6 bases). Germline V gene sequence: CDR1 SGHRS, CDR2 YFSETQ. The length of the CDR3 is 13 residues. The CDR3 coding sequence is TGCGCCAGCAGATTGGACAGCCAAGAGACCCAGTACTTC. It translates to CASRLDSQETQYF.

The rearrangement uses TRBV20-1 and TRBJ2-1; 13 bases align to TRBD2. V was pared by 6 bases and J by 2 bases, with 4 bases of the junction left unmatched. CDR1 DFQATT and CDR2 SNEGSKA come from the germline V gene (reference sequence). The CDR3 extends over 15 amino acids. CDR3 in DNA: TGCAGTGCGGACGGGACTAGCGGGACCTACAATGAGCAGTTCTTC. Translating gives CSADGTSGTYNEQFF.

This chain joins TRBV2 and TRBJ2-1; 9 nucleotides agree with TRBD1. The CDR3 covers 21 residues. Looked up from germline, CDR1 is SNHLY and CDR2 is FYNNEI. J was trimmed by 0 bases and V by 7 bases; bases with no gene match: 22. The CDR3 DNA is TGTGCCAGCACCCTCGCCTGGGGACAGGGTGATAATCTGGACTCCTACAATGAGCAGTTCTTC. This encodes CASTLAWGQGDNLDSYNEQFF.

The chain links TRBV7-6 to TRBJ1-4; 7 bases fit TRBD1. Germline values: CDR1 SGHVS, CDR2 FNYEAQ. V lost 0 bases and J lost 8; bases outside the gene matches: 9. This CDR3 region has 16 residues. In DNA form, the CDR3 reads TGTGCCAGCAGCTTAGCCGGAGACAGGGTGGAGGAAAAACTGTTTTTT. Protein product: CASSLAGDRVEEKLFF.

This clonotype was seen more than once but under ten times. The rearrangement links TRBV7-8 to TRBJ2-7, with TRBD2 identical over 11 bases. There are 14 residues in the CDR3. Germline V gene data show CDR1 as SGHVS and CDR2 as FQNEAQ. The J segment lost 4 bases and the V segment lost 4 bases, leaving 3 bases of the junction unmatched. CDR3 in amino acids: CASSSGLAEYEQYF. DNA of the CDR3: TGTGCCAGCAGCTCGGGACTAGCGGAATACGAGCAGTACTTC.

The table lists this clonotype with a few counts. V gene TRBV5-1 combines with J gene TRBJ2-7; either TRBD1 or TRBD2 may fit D (5 bases each). This CDR3 comprises 14 residues. Germline CDR1 is SGHRS and CDR2 is YFSETQ. V was clipped by 3 bases and J by 6 bases, with 16 bases between them. In nucleotides, the CDR3 is TGCGCCAGCAGCTATGCGCTGAGAGGGACCGAGCAGTACTTC. It encodes CASSYALRGTEQYF.

This clonotype came up a few times. The V call is TRBV12-3 or TRBV12-4, the J call TRBJ2-7; 7 bases match TRBD1. The V and J ends lost 4 bases and 5 bases, in that order; junction bases with no gene match: 17. The CDR3 contains 17 residues. DNA for the CDR3: TGTGCCAGCAGTTCAGAGGTCGTTACCAGGGGGAACGACGAGCAGTACTTC. This gives the protein CASSSEVVTRGNDEQYF.

This clonotype appeared a few times. The chain has TRBV20-1 and TRBJ1-5; D gene ambiguous. This CDR3 is built from 11 residues. The germline gives CDR1 DFQATT, CDR2 SNEGSKA (reference sequence). V was clipped by 3 bases and J by 9 bases, with 9 bases between them. The CDR3 loop reads CSASWEGPQHF. The CDR3 DNA sequence: TGCAGTGCTAGTTGGGAGGGGCCCCAGCATTTT.

This clonotype was observed at least ten times. V gene TRBV29-1 combines with J gene TRBJ2-7; TRBD2 matches at 15 bases. This CDR3 is 13 amino acids long. Germline CDR1 is SQVTM and CDR2 is ANQGSEA. Trimming took 6 bases from V and 4 from J; bases not matched to a gene: 1. CDR3 region: CSVGLAGGYEQYF. In DNA form, the CDR3 reads TGCAGCGTCGGACTAGCGGGAGGGTACGAGCAGTACTTC.